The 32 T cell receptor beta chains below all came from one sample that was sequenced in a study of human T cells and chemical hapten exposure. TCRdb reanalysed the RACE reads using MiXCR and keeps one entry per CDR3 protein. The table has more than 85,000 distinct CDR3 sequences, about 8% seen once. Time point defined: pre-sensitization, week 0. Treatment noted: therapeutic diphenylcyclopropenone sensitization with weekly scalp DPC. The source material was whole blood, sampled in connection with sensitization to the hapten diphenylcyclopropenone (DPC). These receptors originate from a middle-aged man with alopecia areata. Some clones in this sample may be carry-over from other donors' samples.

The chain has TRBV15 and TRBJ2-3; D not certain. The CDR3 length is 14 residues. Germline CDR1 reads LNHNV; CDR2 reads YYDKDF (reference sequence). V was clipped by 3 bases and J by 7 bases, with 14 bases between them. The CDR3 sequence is CATSRAGKGNTQYF. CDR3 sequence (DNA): TGTGCCACCAGCAGGGCCGGCAAGGGAAATACGCAGTATTTT.

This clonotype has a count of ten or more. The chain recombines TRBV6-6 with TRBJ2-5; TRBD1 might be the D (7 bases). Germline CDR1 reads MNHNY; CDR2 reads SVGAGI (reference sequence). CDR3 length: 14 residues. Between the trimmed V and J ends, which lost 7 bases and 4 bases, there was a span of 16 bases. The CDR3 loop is CASTLRRGRETQYF. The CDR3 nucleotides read TGTGCCAGCACCCTTAGGAGGGGGCGAGAGACCCAGTACTTC.

The CDR3 DNA follows: TGTGCCAGCAGCCTTGACAGGGCGCGCGAGCAGTACTTC. Translating it yields CASSLDRAREQYF. The chain couples TRBV11-1 to TRBJ2-7; 7 bases are a match to TRBD1. Losses at the gene ends were 5 bases for V and 6 bases for J; bases not matched to a gene: 7. Germline CDR1 SGHAT, CDR2 FQDESV (reference sequence). The CDR3 is 13 residues long.

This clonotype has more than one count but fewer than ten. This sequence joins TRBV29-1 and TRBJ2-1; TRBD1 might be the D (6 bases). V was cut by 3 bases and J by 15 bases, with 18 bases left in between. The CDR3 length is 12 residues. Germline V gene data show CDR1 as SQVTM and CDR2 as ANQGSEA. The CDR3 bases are TGCAGCGTTGATCGGACAGAACAAATGTGGTTCTTC. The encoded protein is CSVDRTEQMWFF.

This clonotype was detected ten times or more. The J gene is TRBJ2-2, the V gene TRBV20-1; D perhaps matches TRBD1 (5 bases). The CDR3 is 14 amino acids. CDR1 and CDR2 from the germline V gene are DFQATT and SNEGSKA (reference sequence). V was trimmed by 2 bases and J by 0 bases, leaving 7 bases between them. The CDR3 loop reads CSARKDTNTGELFF. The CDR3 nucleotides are TGCAGTGCTAGAAAGGACACGAACACCGGGGAGCTGTTTTTT.

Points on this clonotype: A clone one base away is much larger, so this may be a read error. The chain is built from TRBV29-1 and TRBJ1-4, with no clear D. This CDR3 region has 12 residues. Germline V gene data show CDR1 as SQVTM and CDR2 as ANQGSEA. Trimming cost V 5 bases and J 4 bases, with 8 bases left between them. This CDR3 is CSVCSGNEKLFF. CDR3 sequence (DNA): TGCAGCGTTTGTTCCGGTAATGAAAAACTGTTTTTT.

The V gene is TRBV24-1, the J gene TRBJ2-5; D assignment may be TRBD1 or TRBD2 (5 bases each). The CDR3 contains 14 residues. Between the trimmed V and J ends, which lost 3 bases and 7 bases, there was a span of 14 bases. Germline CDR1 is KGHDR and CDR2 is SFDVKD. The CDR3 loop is CATSDPGTSRTQYF. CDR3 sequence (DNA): TGTGCCACCAGTGATCCCGGGACCTCCAGGACCCAGTACTTC.

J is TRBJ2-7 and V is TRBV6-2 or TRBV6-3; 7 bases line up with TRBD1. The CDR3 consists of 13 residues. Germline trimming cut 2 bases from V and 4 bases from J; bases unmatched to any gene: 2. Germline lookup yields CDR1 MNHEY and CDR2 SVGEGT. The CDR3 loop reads CASSYPTGYEQYV. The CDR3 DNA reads TGTGCCAGCAGTTACCCGACAGGGTACGAGCAGTACGTC.

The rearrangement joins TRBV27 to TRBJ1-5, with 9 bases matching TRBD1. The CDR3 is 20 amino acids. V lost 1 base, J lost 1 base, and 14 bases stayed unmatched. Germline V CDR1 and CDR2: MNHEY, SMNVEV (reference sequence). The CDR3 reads CASSLLRGGTGMDSNQPQHF. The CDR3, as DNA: TGTGCCAGCAGTTTATTGCGAGGGGGGACAGGGATGGACAGCAATCAGCCCCAGCATTTT.

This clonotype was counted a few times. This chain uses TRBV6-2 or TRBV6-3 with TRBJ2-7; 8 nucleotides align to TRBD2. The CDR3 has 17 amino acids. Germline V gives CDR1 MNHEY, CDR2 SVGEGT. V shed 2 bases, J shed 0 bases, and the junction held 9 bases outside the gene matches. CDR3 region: CASSYEVTSGYSYEQYF. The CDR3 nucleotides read TGTGCCAGCAGTTACGAAGTAACTAGCGGCTACTCCTACGAGCAGTACTTC.

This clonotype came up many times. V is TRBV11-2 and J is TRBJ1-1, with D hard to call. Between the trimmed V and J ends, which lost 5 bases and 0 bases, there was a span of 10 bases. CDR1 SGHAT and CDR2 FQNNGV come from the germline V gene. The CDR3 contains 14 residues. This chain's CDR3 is CASSRTAMNTEAFF. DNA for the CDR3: TGTGCCAGCAGCCGTACAGCCATGAACACTGAAGCTTTCTTT.

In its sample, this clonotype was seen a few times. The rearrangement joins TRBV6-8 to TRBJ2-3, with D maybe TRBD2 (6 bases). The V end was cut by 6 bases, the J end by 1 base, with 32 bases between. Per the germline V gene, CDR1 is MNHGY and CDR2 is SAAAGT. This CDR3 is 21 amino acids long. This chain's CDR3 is CASSLLWRGLPVTNCTDTQYF. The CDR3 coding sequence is TGTGCCAGCAGCCTCCTATGGAGGGGACTCCCGGTAACGAATTGCACAGATACGCAGTATTTT.

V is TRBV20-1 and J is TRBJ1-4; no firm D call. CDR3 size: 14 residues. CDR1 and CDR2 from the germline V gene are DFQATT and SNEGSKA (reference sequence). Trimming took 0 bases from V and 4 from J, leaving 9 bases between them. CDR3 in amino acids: CSARDGGNNEKLFF. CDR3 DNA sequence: TGCAGTGCTAGAGATGGTGGAAATAATGAAAAACTGTTTTTT.

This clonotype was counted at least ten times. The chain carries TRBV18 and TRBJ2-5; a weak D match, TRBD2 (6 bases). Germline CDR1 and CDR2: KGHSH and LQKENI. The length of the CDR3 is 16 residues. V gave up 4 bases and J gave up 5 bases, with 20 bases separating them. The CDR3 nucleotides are TGTGCCAGCTCACTCGAAGCGACTAGACTTACGGAGACCCAGTACTTC. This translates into CASSLEATRLTETQYF. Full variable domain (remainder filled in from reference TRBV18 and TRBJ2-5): NAGVMQNPRHLVRRRGQEARLRCSPMKGHSHVYWYRQLPEEGLKFMVYLQKENIIDESGMPKERFSAEFPKEGPSILRIQQVVRGDSAAYFCASSLEATRLTETQYFGPGTRLLVL.

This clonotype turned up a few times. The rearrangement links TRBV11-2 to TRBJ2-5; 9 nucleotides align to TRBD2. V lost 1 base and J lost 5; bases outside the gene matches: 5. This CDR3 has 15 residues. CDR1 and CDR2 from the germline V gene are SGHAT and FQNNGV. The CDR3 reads CASSLALAGDETQYF. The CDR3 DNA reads TGTGCCAGCAGCTTAGCCTTAGCGGGAGACGAGACCCAGTACTTC.

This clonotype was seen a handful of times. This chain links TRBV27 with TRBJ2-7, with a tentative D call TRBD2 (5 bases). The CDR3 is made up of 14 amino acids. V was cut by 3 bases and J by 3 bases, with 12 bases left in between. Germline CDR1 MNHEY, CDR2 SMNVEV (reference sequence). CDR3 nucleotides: TGTGCCAGCAGTTTCCGGGGTCCCAGCTACGAGCAGTACGTC. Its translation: CASSFRGPSYEQYV.

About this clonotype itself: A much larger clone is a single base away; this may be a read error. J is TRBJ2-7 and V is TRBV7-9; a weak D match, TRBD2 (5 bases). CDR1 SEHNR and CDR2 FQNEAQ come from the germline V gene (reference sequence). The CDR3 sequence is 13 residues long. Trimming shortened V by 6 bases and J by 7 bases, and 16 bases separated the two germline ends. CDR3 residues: CASRPRNTGEQYF. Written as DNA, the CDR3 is TGTGCCAGCAGACCTCGTAATACGGGGGAGCAGTACTTC.

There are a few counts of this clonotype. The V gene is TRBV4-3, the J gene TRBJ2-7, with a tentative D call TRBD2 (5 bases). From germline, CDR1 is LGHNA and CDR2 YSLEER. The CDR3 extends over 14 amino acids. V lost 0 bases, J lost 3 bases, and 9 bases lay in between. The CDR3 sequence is CASSQERVYYEQYV. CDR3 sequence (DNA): TGCGCCAGCAGCCAAGAGCGGGTTTACTACGAGCAGTACGTC.

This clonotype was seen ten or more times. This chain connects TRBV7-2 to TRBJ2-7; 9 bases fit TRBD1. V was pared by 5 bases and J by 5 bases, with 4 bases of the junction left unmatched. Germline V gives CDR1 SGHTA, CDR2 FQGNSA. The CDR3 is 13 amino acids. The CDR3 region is CASSLRDRDEQYV. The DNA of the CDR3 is TGTGCCAGCAGCCTCAGGGACAGGGACGAGCAGTACGTC.

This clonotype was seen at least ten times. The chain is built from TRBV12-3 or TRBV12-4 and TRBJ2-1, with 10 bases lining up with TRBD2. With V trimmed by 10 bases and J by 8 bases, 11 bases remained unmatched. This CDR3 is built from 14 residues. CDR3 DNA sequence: TGTGCCACGCAGCATAGCGGGAGGTCTGATGAGCAGTTCTTC. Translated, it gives CATQHSGRSDEQFF.

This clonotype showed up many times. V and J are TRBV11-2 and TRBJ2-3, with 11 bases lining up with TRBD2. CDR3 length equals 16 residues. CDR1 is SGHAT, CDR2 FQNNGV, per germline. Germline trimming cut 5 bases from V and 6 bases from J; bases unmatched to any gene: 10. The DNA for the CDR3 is TGTGCCAGCAGCACATTACTAGCGGGAGTAATGGATACGCAGTATTTT. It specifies CASSTLLAGVMDTQYF.

The CDR3 sequence is CASSQEGPSGASSYEQYF. The CDR3, as DNA: TGTGCCAGCAGCCAAGAAGGTCCTAGCGGGGCCAGCTCCTACGAGCAGTACTTC. The genes are TRBV4-2 and TRBJ2-7; the match to TRBD2 covers 9 bases. Germline assignment: CDR1 LGHNA and CDR2 YNFKEQ. The CDR3 length is 18 residues. The V segment lost 0 bases and the J segment 0 bases; nucleotides outside the gene matches: 9.

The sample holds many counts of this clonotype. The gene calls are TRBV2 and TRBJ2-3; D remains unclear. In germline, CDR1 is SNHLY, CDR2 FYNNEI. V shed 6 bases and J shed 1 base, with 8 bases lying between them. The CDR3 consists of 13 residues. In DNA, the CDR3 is TGTGCCAGCAGCCCCCAGGGCACAGATACGCAGTATTTT. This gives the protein CASSPQGTDTQYF. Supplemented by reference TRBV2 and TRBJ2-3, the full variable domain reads EPEVTQTPSHQVTQMGQEVILRCVPISNHLYFYWYRQILGQKVEFLVSFYNNEISEKSEIFDDQFSVERPDGSNFTLKIRSTKLEDSAMYFCASSPQGTDTQYFGPGTRLTVL.

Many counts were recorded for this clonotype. CDR3 sequence reads: CASSYDIGEQYF. Here the CDR3 DNA reads TGTGCCAGCAGTTACGACATCGGCGAGCAGTACTTC. The rearrangement uses TRBV6-2 or TRBV6-3 and TRBJ2-7; D ambiguous. V was trimmed by 2 bases and J by 6 bases, leaving 8 bases between them. Germline assignment: CDR1 MNHEY and CDR2 SVGEGT. This CDR3 has 12 amino acids.

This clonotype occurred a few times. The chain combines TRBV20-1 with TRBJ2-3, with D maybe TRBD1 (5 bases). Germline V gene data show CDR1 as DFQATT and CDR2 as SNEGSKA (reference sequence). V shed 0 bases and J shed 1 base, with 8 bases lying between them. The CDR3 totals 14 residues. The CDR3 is CSAREGARTDTQYF. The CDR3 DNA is TGCAGTGCTAGAGAAGGGGCCCGCACAGATACGCAGTATTTT.

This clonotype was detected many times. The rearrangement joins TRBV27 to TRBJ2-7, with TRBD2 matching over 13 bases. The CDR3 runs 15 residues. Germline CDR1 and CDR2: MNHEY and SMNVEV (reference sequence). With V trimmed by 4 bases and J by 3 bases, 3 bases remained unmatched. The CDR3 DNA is TGTGCCAGCAGTTATGGGACTAGCGGGATCTACGAGCAGTACTTC. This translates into CASSYGTSGIYEQYF.

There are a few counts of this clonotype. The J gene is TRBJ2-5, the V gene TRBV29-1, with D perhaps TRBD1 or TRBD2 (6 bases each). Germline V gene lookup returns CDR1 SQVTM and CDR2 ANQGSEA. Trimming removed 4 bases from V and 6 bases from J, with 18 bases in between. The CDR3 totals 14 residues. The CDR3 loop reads CSVAHLIGGQTQYF. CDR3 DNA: TGCAGCGTTGCCCACCTAATCGGGGGCCAGACCCAGTACTTC.

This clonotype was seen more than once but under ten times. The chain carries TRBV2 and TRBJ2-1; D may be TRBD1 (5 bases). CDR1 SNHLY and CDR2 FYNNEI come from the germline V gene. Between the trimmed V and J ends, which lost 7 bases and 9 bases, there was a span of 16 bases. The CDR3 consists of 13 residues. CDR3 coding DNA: TGTGCCAGCACCAAAGGGGCCTGGGGTGAGCAGTTCTTC. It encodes CASTKGAWGEQFF.

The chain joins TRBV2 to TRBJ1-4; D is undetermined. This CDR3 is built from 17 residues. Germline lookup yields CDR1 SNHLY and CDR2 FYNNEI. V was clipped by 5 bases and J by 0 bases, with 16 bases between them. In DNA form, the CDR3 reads TGTGCCAGCAGTTTGGTGCCAGAGACGGCAACTAATGAAAAACTGTTTTTT. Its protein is CASSLVPETATNEKLFF.

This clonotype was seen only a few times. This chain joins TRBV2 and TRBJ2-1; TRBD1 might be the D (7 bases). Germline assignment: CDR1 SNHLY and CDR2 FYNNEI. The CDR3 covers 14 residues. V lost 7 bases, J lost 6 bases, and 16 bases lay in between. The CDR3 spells CASTRDRLSNEQFF. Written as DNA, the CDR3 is TGTGCCAGCACGCGGGACAGACTGAGCAATGAGCAGTTCTTC.

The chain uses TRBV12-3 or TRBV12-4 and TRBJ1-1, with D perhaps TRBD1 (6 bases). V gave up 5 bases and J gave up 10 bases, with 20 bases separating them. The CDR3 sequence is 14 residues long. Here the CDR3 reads CASSPPTGPWGAFF. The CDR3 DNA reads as TGTGCCAGCAGTCCACCAACAGGGCCCTGGGGAGCTTTCTTT.

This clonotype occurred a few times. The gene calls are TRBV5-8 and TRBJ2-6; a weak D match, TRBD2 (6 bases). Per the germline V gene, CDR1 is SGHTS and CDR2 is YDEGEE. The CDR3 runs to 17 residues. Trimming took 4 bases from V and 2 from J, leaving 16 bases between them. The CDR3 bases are TGTGCCAGCAGCGCCCGGCCATGGGGGGCTGGGGCCAACGTCCTGACTTTC. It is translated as CASSARPWGAGANVLTF.